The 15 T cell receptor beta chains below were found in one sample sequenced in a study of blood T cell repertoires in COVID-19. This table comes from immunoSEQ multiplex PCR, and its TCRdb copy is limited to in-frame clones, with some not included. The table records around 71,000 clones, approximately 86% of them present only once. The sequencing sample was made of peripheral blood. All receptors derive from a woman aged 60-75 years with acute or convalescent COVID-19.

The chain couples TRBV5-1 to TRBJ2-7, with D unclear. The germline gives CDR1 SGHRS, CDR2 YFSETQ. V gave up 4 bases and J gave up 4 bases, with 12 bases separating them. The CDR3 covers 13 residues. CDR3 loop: CASSPTVFYEQYF. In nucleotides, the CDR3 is TGCGCCAGCAGCCCGACTGTTTTTTACGAGCAGTACTTC.

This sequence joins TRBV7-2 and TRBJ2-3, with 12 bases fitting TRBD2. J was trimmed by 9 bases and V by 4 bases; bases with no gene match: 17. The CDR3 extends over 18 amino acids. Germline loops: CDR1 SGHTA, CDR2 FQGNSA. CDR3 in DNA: TGTGCCAGCAGCTCCACCCACCGGACTAGCGGGGCAAGAATCACGCAGTATTTT. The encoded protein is CASSSTHRTSGARITQYF.

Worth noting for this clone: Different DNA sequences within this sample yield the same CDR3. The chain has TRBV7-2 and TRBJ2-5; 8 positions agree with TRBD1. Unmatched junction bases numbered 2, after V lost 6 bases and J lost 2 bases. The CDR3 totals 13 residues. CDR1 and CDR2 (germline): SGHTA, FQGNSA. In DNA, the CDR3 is TGTGCCAGCAGTCGGGACAGGCAAGAGACCCAGTACTTC. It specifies CASSRDRQETQYF.

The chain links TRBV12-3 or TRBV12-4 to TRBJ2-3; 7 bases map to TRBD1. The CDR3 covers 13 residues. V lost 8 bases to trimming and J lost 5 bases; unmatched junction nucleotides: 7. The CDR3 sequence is CASGDRARDTQYF. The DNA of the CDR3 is TGTGCCAGCGGGGACAGAGCGCGAGATACGCAGTATTTT.

CDR3: CASSEDGNTEAFF. CDR3 nucleotide sequence: TGTGCCAGCAGTGAAGACGGGAACACTGAAGCTTTCTTT. The gene calls are TRBV6-1 and TRBJ1-1; D remains ambiguous. Germline CDR1 MNHNS, CDR2 SASEGT. This CDR3 contains 13 residues. Deletions cut 1 base from V and 1 base from J, with 4 bases between.

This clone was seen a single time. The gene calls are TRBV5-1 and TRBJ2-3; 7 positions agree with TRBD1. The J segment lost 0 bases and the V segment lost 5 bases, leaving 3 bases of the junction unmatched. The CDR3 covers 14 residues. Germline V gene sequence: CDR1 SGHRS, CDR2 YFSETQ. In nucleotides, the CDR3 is TGCGCCAGCAGAGGGGGCCCGAGCACAGATACGCAGTATTTT. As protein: CASRGGPSTDTQYF.

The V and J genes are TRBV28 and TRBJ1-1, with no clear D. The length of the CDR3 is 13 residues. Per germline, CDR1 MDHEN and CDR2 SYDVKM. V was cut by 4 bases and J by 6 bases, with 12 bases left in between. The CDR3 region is CASSSPLSSEAFF. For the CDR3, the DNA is TGTGCCAGCAGTTCCCCGTTAAGCTCTGAAGCTTTCTTT.

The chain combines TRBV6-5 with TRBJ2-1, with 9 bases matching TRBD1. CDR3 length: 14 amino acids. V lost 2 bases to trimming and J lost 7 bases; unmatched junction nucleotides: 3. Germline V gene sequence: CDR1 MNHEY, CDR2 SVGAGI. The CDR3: CASSYPGQGNEQFF. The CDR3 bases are TGTGCCAGCAGTTACCCCGGACAGGGGAATGAGCAGTTCTTC.

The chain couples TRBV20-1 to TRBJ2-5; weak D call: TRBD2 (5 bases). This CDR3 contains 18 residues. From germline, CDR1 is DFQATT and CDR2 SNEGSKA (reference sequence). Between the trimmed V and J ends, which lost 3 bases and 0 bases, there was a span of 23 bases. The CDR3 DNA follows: TGCAGTGCTAGTCCTCCCCCCCCCGGACTGACGTACCAAGAGACCCAGTACTTC. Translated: CSASPPPPGLTYQETQYF.

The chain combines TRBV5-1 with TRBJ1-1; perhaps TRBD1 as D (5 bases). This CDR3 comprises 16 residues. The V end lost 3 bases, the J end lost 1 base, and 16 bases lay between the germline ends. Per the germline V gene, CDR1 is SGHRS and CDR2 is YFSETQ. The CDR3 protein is CASSSAGPRGNTEAFF. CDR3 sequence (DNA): TGCGCCAGCAGCTCCGCGGGACCAAGGGGGAACACTGAAGCTTTCTTT.

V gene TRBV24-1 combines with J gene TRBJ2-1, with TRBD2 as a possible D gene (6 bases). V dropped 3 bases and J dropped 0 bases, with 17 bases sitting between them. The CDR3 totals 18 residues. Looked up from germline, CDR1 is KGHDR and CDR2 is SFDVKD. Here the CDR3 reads CATSDPTGDFSSYNEQFF. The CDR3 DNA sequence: TGTGCCACCAGTGATCCAACGGGGGATTTTAGCTCCTACAATGAGCAGTTCTTC.

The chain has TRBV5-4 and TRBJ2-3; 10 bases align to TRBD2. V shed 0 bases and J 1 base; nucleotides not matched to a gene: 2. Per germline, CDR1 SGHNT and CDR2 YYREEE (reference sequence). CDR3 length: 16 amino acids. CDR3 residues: CASSLGGTSGTDTQYF. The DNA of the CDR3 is TGTGCCAGCAGCTTGGGAGGGACTAGCGGCACAGATACGCAGTATTTT.

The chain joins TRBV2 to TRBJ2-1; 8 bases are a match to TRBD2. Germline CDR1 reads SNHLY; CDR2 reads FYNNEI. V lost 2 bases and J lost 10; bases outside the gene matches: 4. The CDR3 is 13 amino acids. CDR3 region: CASSERASGEQFF. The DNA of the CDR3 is TGTGCCAGCAGTGAAAGGGCTAGCGGGGAGCAGTTCTTC.

CDR3 coding DNA: TGCAGCGTTGCGATGGGGACAGGAGAAGAGACCCAGTACTTC. It specifies CSVAMGTGEETQYF. This chain joins TRBV29-1 and TRBJ2-5; 8 bases map to TRBD1. The V gene end was trimmed by 4 bases and the J gene end by 3 bases; junction bases not matched to a gene: 7. This CDR3 region has 14 residues. Germline-derived CDR1 and CDR2 are SQVTM and ANQGSEA.

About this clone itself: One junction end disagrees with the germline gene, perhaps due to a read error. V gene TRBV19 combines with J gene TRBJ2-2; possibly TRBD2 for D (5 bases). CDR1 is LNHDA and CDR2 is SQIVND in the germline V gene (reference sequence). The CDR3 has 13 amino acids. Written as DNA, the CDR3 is TGTGCCAGTAGAAAAACGAACACCGGGGAGCTATTTTTT. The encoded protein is CASRKTNTGELFF.